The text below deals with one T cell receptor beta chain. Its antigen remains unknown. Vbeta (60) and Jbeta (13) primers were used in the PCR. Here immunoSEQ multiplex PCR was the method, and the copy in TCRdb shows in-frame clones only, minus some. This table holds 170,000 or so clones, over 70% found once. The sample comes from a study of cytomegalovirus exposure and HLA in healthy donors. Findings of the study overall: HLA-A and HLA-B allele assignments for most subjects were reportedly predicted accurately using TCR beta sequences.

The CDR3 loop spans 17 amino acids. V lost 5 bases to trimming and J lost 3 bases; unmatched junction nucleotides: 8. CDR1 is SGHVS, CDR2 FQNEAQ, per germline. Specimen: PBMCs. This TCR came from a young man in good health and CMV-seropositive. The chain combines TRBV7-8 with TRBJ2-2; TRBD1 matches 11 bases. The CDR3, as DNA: TGTGCCAGCAGCCAGCAGGGACAGGGGGTAGACACCGGGGAGCTGTTTTTT. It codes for CASSQQGQGVDTGELFF.